This TCR beta chain was captured by sequencing in a study of T cells expressing NK-cell markers. TCRdb reprocessed the 5' RACE reads; each CDR3 protein has one entry and no DNA is given. Recorded for this sample: about 540,000 distinct CDR3 sequences. Worth noting for this clonotype: Its target is not known.

Study outcomes and limitations: Dominant NKG2C+ clonotypes were found to form roughly 1.0-7.0% of CD8+ T cells in a handful of donors.

The source material was blood T cells: a sorted CD56 or NKG2C T cell subset, CD4+ or CD8+ T cells, or bulk PBMC T cells (not recorded which). This clonotype was obtained from a man younger than 30 in good health.

CDR3 amino acids: CASSYDSGGSRNEQFF. The V and J genes are TRBV6-2 or TRBV6-3 and TRBJ2-1; as DNA is missing, the TRBD2 call by TCRdb cannot be tested. The germline gives CDR1 MNHEY, CDR2 SVGEGT. The CDR3 sequence is 16 residues long.